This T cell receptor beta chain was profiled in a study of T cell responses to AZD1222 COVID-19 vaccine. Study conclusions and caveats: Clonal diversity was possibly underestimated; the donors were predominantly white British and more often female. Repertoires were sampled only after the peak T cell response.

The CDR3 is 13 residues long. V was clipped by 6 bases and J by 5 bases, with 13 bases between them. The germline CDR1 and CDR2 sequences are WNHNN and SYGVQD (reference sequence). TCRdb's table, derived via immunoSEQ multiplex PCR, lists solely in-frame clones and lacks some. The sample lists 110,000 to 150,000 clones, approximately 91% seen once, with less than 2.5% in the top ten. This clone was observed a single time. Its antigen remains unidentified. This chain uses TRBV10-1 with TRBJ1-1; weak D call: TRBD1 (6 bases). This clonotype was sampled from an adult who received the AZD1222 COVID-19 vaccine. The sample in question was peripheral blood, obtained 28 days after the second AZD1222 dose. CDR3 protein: CASSRNRDTEAFF. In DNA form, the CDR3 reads TGCGCCAGCAGCCGAAACAGGGATACTGAAGCTTTCTTT.